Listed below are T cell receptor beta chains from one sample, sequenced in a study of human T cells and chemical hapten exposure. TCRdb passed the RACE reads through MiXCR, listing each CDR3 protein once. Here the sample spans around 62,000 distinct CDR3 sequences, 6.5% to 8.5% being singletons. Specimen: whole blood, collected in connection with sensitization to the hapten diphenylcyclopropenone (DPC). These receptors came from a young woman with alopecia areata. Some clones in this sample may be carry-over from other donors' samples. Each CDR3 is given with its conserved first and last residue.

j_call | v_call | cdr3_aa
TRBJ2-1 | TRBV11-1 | CASRFTGVAGMGEQFF
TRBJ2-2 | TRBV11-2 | CASSLGSGGERNTGELFF
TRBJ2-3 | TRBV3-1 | CASSQDRVADTQYF
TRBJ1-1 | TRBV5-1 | CASSLALAMNTEAFF
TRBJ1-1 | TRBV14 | CASSWTTATEAFF
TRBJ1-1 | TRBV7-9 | CASSPTGAIAEAFF
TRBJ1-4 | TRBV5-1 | CASSFPGGEKLFF
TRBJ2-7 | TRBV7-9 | CASSFGGRSYEQYF
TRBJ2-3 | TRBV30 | CAWSGGTDTQYF
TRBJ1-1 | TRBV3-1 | CASSHPGASAFF
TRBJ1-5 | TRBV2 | CASSELQTNQPQHF
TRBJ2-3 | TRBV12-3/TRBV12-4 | CASSFRLAGPTDTQYF
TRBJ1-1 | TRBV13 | CASRNRAAVAEAFF
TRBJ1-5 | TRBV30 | CAWSQGLSGQPQHF
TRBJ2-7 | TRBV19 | CASSTGQGATYEQYF
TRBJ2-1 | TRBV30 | CAWGSPSGAYNEQFF
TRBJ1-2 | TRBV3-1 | CASSLRQAPYGDTF
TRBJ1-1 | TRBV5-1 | CASSTDRVGTEAFF
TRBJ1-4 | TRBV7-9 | CASSAGQFNEKLFF
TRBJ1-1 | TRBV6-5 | CASSQYPNTEAFF
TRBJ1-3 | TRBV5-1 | CASWGQSGNTIYF
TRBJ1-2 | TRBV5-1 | CASSLAPPNYGYTF
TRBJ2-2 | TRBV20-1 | CSAAGRNTGELFF
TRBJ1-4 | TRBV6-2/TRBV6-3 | CASSYSSHATNEKLFF
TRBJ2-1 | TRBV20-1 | CSAISRPSSYNEQFF
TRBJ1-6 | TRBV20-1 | CSARDILGVPYNSPLHF
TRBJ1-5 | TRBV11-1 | CASSSTGTQPQHF
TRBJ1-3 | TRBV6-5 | CASSYFTGGSGNTIYF
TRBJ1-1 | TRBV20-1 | CSASGFTGDEAFF
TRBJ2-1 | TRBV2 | CASTIVAGGYNEQFF
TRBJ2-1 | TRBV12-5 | CASARTVGNEQFF
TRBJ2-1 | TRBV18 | CASSPPAQGNEQFF
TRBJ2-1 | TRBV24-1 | CASSGGPSYNEQFF
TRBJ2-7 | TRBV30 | CAWTTGGWSYEQYF
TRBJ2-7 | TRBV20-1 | CSARPSPGGDYEQYF
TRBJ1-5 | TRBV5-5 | CASSAGPVSQPQHF
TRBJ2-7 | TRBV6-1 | CASSRDRVAEQYF
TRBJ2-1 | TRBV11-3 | CASSTPGLAAYNEQFF
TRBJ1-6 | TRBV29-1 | CSVRTASGNSPLHF
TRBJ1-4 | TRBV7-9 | CASSLALRSNEKLFF
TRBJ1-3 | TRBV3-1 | CASSQVDAGNTIYF
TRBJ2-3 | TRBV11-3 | CASSFGTGKETDTQYF
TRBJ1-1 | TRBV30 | CAWGRAEAFF
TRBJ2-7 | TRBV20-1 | CSASEDSLGYPNEQYF
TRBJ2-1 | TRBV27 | CASSLSTATSYNEQFF
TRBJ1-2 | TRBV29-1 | CSVVTGDYGYTF
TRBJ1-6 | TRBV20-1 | CSARTIGALGSPLHF
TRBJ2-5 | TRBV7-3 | CASSSGLSPGETQYF
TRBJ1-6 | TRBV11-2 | CASSLEADYNSPLHF
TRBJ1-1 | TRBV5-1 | CASSLSSGMNTEAFF
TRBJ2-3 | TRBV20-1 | CSATRQGSTDTQYF
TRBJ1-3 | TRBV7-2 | CASSLGQVVGGNTIYF